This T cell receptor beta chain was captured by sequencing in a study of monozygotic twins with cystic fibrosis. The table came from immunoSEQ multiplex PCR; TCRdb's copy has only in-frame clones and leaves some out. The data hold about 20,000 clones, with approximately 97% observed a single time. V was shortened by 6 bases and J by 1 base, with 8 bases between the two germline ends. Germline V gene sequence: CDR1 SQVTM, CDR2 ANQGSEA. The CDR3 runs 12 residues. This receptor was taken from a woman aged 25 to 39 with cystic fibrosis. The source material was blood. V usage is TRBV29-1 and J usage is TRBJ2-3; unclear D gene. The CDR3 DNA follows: TGCAGCGTCAACGACGGCACAGATACGCAGTATTTT. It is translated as CSVNDGTDTQYF.